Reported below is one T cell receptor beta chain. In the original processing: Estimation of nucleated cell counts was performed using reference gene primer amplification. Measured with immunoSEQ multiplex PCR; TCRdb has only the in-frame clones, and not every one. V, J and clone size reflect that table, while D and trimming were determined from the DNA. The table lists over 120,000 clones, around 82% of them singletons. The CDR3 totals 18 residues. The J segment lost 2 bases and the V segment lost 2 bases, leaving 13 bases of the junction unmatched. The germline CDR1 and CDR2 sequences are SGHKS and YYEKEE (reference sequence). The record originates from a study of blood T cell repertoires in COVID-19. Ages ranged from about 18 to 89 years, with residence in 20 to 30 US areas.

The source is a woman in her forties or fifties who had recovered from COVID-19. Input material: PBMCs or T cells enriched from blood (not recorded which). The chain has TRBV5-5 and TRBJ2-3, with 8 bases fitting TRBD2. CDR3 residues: CASSFSPGGPVNTDTQYF. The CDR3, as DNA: TGTGCCAGCAGCTTTTCCCCGGGGGGGCCCGTAAACACAGATACGCAGTATTTT. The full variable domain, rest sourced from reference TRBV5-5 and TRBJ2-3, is DAGVTQSPTHLIKTRGQQVTLRCSPISGHKSVSWYQQVLGQGPQFIFQYYEKEERGRGNFPDRFSARQFPNYSSELNVNALLLGDSALYLCASSFSPGGPVNTDTQYFGPGTRLTVL.